Below, one T cell receptor beta chain is given with its context. The data originate from a study of control samples from healthy donors and cancer patients. The data were produced by immunoSEQ multiplex PCR, yet TCRdb's version contains in-frame clones alone and is incomplete. The repertoire holds about 100,000 clones, approximately 80% seen once, with roughly 19% in the top ten. The TCR comes from a young man in good health. Sequenced sample: blood.

The CDR3 DNA follows: TGTGCCAGCAGCCGGGACATTGAAGCTTTCTTT. Its protein is CASSRDIEAFF. V usage is TRBV6-2 or TRBV6-3 and J usage is TRBJ1-1; a weak D match, TRBD1 (6 bases). Deletions cut 6 bases from V and 7 bases from J, with 9 bases between. This CDR3 spans 11 amino acids. CDR1 MNHEY and CDR2 SVGEGT come from the germline V gene.